This TCR beta chain was captured by sequencing in a study of T cell clones after liver transplantation. Study in general: Three of the eight recipients were HCV-positive; the rest had non-autoimmune, non-viral transplant indications. Patients counted as tolerant after at least one year off all immunosuppression, enzymes not exceeding twice normal.

With 4 bases clipped from V and 3 bases from J, the junction kept 6 bases outside the gene matches. Germline V gene sequence: CDR1 SGHNT, CDR2 YYREEE (reference sequence). CDR3 size: 17 residues. The assay was immunoSEQ multiplex PCR, and TCRdb's table has in-frame clones only and misses some. The data contain around 43,000 clones, around 83% of them singletons. To note about this clone: The target antigen is unknown.

Broader study findings: Graft donor-reactive T cells possibly entered the graft instead of undergoing deletion. A significant post-transplant drop in circulating graft-donor-reactive CD4 TCRbeta sequences occurred in most of the 8 subjects.

V is TRBV5-4 and J is TRBJ2-2, with 13 bases matching TRBD2. This TCR came from a human patient who received a liver transplant. T cells may partly derive from the graft donor. This sample comprised CD4+ T cells from blood, obtained 24 months after liver transplant. CDR3 DNA: TGTGCCAGCAGCCGGACTAGCGGGAGTAGGTACACCGGGGAGCTGTTTTTT. It codes for CASSRTSGSRYTGELFF.